One and the same sample provided the 11 T cell receptor beta chains below, sequenced in a study of blood T cells in healthy people across ages. A second PCR of 7 to 11 cycles used a sample-barcoded 5' primer and a J-beta primer mix. MiXCR, applied by TCRdb to the 5' RACE reads, yields one record per CDR3 protein. The data show fewer than 1.5 million distinct CDR3 sequences, roughly 40% seen once. Input material: blood. The receptors derive from a woman under 30 in good health.

This clonotype occurred a few times. The chain employs TRBV29-1 and TRBJ2-3; perhaps TRBD1 as D (8 bases). Trimming removed 8 bases at V and 8 bases at J, with 23 bases between. Germline loops: CDR1 SQVTM, CDR2 ANQGSEA. The CDR3 consists of 14 residues. CDR3 sequence reads: CSLSGTGPMGTQYF. In DNA form, the CDR3 reads TGCAGCTTAAGCGGGACAGGCCCAATGGGTACGCAGTATTTT.

CDR3 in amino acids: CASSYLGQGETQYF. The CDR3 bases are TGTGCCAGCAGTTACTTGGGACAGGGGGAGACCCAGTACTTC. The rearrangement joins TRBV6-5 to TRBJ2-5; 10 bases match TRBD1. The CDR3 extends over 14 amino acids. CDR1 and CDR2 from the germline V gene are MNHEY and SVGAGI. The V and J ends lost 1 base and 5 bases, in that order; junction bases with no gene match: 1.

V usage is TRBV7-2 and J usage is TRBJ2-5, with D perhaps matching TRBD2 (6 bases). Trimming removed 0 bases at V and 4 bases at J, with 21 bases between. The V gene's germline CDR1 is SGHTA and CDR2 FQGNSA. The CDR3 is 18 amino acids. For the CDR3, the DNA is TGTGCCAGCAGCTTAGCGACGGGAGTTGGGTTTAGAGGAGAGACCCAGTACTTC. It specifies CASSLATGVGFRGETQYF.

The genes are TRBV2 and TRBJ1-1, with 10 bases aligning to TRBD1. Germline V gives CDR1 SNHLY, CDR2 FYNNEI. There are 14 residues in the CDR3. V gave up 5 bases and J gave up 5 bases; unmatched junction bases: 5. The CDR3 DNA reads TGTGCCAGCAGTCCGGGACAGGGGATGACTGAAGCTTTCTTT. Protein sequence: CASSPGQGMTEAFF. The full variable domain, in which reference TRBV2 and TRBJ1-1 provide the parts outside the CDR3, is EPEVTQTPSHQVTQMGQEVILRCVPISNHLYFYWYRQILGQKVEFLVSFYNNEISEKSEIFDDQFSVERPDGSNFTLKIRSTKLEDSAMYFCASSPGQGMTEAFFGQGTRLTVV.

The chain joins TRBV10-3 to TRBJ2-7; D is undetermined. The CDR3 contains 14 residues. Germline CDR1 ENHRY, CDR2 SYGVKD. The V gene lost 0 bases and the J gene lost 6 bases, with 12 bases spanning the gap. The CDR3 DNA reads TGTGCCATCAGTGAGTCGGTCGGGTCAAGCGAGCAGTACTTC. This gives the protein CAISESVGSSEQYF.

The chain carries TRBV7-2 and TRBJ2-5; TRBD2 agrees at 9 bases. From germline, CDR1 is SGHTA and CDR2 FQGNSA. The trim removed 3 bases at V and 3 bases at J, leaving 8 bases unmatched. CDR3 length equals 16 residues. CDR3 sequence (DNA): TGTGCCAGCAGCTTCCTTAGCGGGGGATTGAAAGAGACCCAGTACTTC. Translated, it gives CASSFLSGGLKETQYF.

In the case of this clonotype: A much larger clone differs from this one at a single base, so this may be a read error. The V gene is TRBV14, the J gene TRBJ2-5; TRBD2 agrees at 11 bases. Germline V lookup: CDR1 SGHDN, CDR2 FVKESK. With V trimmed by 6 bases and J by 4 bases, 1 base remained unmatched. The CDR3 length is 13 residues. CDR3 region: CASRTSGTETQYF. In nucleotides, the CDR3 is TGTGCCAGCAGGACTAGCGGGACAGAGACCCAGTACTTC. The complete variable domain, with remaining parts taken from reference TRBV14 and TRBJ2-5, reads EAGVTQFPSHSVIEKGQTVTLRCDPISGHDNLYWYRRVMGKEIKFLLHFVKESKQDESGMPNNRFLAERTGGTYSTLKVQPAELEDSGVYFCASRTSGTETQYFGPGTRLLVL.

The V and J genes are TRBV5-6 and TRBJ1-2; the D gene is possibly TRBD1 (6 bases). V shed 1 base and J shed 7 bases, with 11 bases lying between them. Germline V gene data show CDR1 as SGHDT and CDR2 as YYEEEE. This CDR3 comprises 13 residues. CDR3 nucleotide sequence: TGTGCCAGCAGCTTGATGGGGGCCGGTGGCTACACCTTC. Protein: CASSLMGAGGYTF.

This clonotype appeared many times. The CDR3 DNA sequence: TGTGCCAGCAGCTTGGCATACACAGATACGCAGTATTTT. Protein product: CASSLAYTDTQYF. The rearrangement joins TRBV11-3 to TRBJ2-3; no clear D gene. Germline V gene sequence: CDR1 SGHNT, CDR2 YENEEA. The ends were cut back, 3 bases at V and 2 bases at J, with 6 bases in the middle. The CDR3 covers 13 residues.

This clonotype was seen ten or more times. The CDR3 reads CSAWPAGGSLVQPQHF. The CDR3 bases are TGCAGTGCTTGGCCTGCAGGGGGCTCTTTGGTTCAGCCCCAGCATTTT. The gene calls are TRBV20-1 and TRBJ1-5; 8 bases line up with TRBD1. Germline values: CDR1 DFQATT, CDR2 SNEGSKA (reference sequence). The V segment lost 5 bases and the J segment 6 bases; nucleotides outside the gene matches: 15. The CDR3 extends over 16 amino acids.

V usage is TRBV29-1 and J usage is TRBJ2-7; D tentatively reads TRBD1 or TRBD2 (5 bases each). CDR1 and CDR2 from the germline V gene are SQVTM and ANQGSEA. The V end lost 5 bases, the J end lost 2 bases, and 16 bases lay between the germline ends. CDR3 length: 14 amino acids. The CDR3 loop is CSVYTGTSPYEQYF. The CDR3 region has the DNA TGCAGCGTTTATACCGGGACGTCGCCCTACGAGCAGTACTTC.